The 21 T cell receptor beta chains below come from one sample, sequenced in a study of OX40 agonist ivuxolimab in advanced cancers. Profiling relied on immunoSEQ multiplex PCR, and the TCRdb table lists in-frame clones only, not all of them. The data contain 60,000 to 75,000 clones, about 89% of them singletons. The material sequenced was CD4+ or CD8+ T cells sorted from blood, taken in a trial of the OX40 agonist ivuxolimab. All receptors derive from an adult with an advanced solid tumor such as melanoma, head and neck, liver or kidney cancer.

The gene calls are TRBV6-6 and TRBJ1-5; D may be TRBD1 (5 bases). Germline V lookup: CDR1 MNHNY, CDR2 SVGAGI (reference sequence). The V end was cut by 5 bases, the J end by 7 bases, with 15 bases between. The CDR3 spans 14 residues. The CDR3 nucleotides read TGTGCCAGCAGTATCTGGGGCGACGGGCAGCCCCAGCATTTT. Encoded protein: CASSIWGDGQPQHF.

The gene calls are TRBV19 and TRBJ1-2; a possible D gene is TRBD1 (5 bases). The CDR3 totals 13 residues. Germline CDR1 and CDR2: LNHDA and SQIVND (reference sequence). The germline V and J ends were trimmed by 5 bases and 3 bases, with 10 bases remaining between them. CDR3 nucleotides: TGTGCCAGTAGTGGGACCTCCTACTATGGCTACACCTTC. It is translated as CASSGTSYYGYTF.

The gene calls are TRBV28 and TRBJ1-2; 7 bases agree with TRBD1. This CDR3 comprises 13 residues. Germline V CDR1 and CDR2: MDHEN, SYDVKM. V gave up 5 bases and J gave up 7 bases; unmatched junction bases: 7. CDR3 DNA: TGTGCCAGCAGTCCCCCCAGGGGGATTGGCTACACCTTC. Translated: CASSPPRGIGYTF.

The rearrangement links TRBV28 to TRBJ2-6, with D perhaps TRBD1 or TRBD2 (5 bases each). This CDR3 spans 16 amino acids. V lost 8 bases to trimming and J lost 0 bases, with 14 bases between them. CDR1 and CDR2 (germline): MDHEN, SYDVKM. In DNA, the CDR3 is TGTGCCAGCCGAGCAGGGAGAAACTCTGGGGCCAACGTCCTGACTTTC. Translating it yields CASRAGRNSGANVLTF. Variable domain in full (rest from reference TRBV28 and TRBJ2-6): DVKVTQSSRYLVKRTGEKVFLECVQDMDHENMFWYRQDPGLGLRLIYFSYDVKMKEKGDIPEGYSVSREKKERFSLILESASTNQTSMYLCASRAGRNSGANVLTFGAGSRLTVL.

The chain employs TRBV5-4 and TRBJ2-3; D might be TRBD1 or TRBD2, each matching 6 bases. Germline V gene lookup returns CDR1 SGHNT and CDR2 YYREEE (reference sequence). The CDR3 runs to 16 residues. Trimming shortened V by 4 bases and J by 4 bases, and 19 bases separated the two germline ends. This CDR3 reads CASSLRAKRGADTQYF. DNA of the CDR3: TGTGCCAGCAGCCTGAGAGCGAAGAGGGGGGCAGATACGCAGTATTTT. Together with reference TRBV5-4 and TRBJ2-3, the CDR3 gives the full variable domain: ETGVTQSPTHLIKTRGQQVTLRCSSQSGHNTVSWYQQALGQGPQFIFQYYREEENGRGNFPPRFSGLQFPNYSSELNVNALELDDSALYLCASSLRAKRGADTQYFGPGTRLTVL.

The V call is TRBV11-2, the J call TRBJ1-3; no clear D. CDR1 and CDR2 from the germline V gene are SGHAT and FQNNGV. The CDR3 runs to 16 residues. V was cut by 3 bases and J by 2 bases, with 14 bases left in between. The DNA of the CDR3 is TGTGCCAGCAGCTTTCGGACGGGTACTACTGGAAACACCATATATTTT. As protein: CASSFRTGTTGNTIYF.

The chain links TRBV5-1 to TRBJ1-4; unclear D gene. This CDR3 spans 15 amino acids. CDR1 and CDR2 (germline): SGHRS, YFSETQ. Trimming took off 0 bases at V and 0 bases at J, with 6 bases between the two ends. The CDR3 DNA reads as TGCGCCAGCAGCTTGGCCGGGACAACTAATGAAAAACTGTTTTTT. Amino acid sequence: CASSLAGTTNEKLFF.

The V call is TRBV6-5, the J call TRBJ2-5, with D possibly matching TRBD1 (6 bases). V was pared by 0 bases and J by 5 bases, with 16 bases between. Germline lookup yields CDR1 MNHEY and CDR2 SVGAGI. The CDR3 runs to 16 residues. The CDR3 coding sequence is TGTGCCAGCAGTTACTCTTTGGGGAGCAGGGGTGAGACCCAGTACTTC. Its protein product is CASSYSLGSRGETQYF.

CDR3 loop: CASTSAGTSGPYNEQFF. CDR3 nucleotide sequence: TGCGCCAGCACCTCAGCTGGGACTAGCGGTCCCTACAATGAGCAGTTCTTC. V is TRBV5-1 and J is TRBJ2-1; 11 bases are a match to TRBD2. The V segment lost 6 bases and the J segment 2 bases; nucleotides outside the gene matches: 10. The germline V gene has CDR1 SGHRS and CDR2 YFSETQ. The CDR3 sequence is 17 residues long.

In DNA, the CDR3 is TGTGCCAGCAGTTTACTGGACAGGGAGGGCACAGATACGCAGTATTTT. Its translation is CASSLLDREGTDTQYF. The V gene is TRBV27, the J gene TRBJ2-3, with 8 positions matching TRBD1. This CDR3 has 16 residues. Germline CDR1 and CDR2: MNHEY and SMNVEV (reference sequence). Trimming took 2 bases from V and 1 from J; bases not matched to a gene: 5.

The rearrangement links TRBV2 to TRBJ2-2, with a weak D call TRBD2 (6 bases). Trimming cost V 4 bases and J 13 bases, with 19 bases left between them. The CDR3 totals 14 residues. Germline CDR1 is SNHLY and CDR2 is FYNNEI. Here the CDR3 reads CASSALASVSGLFF. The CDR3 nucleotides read TGTGCCAGCAGTGCCTTGGCTAGCGTCAGTGGGCTGTTTTTT.

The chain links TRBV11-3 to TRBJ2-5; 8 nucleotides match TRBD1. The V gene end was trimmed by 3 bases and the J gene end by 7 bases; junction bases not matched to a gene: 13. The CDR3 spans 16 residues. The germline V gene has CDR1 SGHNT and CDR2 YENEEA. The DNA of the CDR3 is TGTGCCAGCAGCTTTGGGGAAAGACAGGGGTCGCGGACCCAGTACTTC. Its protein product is CASSFGERQGSRTQYF.

CDR3 sequence reads: CASSTRTSGVQETQYF. CDR3 bases: TGTGCCAGCAGCACGCGGACTAGCGGGGTCCAAGAGACCCAGTACTTC. The chain combines TRBV7-2 with TRBJ2-5, with 12 positions matching TRBD2. J lost 1 base, V lost 5 bases, and 5 bases had no gene match. The length of the CDR3 is 16 residues. Per germline, CDR1 SGHTA and CDR2 FQGNSA. Filled out from reference TRBV7-2 and TRBJ2-5, the complete variable domain reads GAGVSQSPSNKVTEKGKDVELRCDPISGHTALYWYRQSLGQGLEFLIYFQGNSAPDKSGLPSDRFSAERTGGSVSTLTIQRTQQEDSAVYLCASSTRTSGVQETQYFGPGTRLLVL.

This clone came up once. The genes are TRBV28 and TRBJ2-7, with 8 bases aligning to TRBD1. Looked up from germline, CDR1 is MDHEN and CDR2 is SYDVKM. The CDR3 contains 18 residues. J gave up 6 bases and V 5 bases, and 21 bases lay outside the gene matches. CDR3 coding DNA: TGTGCCAGCAGTCCCGGAGGGGGCAGGGGGCTTGTCCCGGGCGAGCAGTACTTC. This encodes CASSPGGGRGLVPGEQYF. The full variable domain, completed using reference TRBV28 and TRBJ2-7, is DVKVTQSSRYLVKRTGEKVFLECVQDMDHENMFWYRQDPGLGLRLIYFSYDVKMKEKGDIPEGYSVSREKKERFSLILESASTNQTSMYLCASSPGGGRGLVPGEQYFGPGTRLTVT.

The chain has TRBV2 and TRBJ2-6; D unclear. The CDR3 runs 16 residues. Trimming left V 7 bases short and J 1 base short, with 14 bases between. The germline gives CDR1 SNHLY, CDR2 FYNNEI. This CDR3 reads CASTWRGTSGANVLTF. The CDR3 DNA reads TGTGCCAGCACCTGGAGAGGCACTTCTGGGGCCAACGTCCTGACTTTC.

CDR3 protein: CASSLAGLSPLHF. In nucleotides, the CDR3 is TGCGCCAGCAGCTTGGCAGGACTCTCACCCCTCCACTTT. The chain combines TRBV5-1 with TRBJ1-6, with D hard to call. Germline assignment: CDR1 SGHRS and CDR2 YFSETQ. CDR3 length: 13 residues. Trimming pared 0 bases from V and 10 bases from J, leaving 8 bases between. Complete variable domain (other parts from reference TRBV5-1 and TRBJ1-6): KAGVTQTPRYLIKTRGQQVTLSCSPISGHRSVSWYQQTPGQGLQFLFEYFSETQRNKGNFPGRFSGRQFSNSRSEMNVSTLELGDSALYLCASSLAGLSPLHFGNGTRLTVT.

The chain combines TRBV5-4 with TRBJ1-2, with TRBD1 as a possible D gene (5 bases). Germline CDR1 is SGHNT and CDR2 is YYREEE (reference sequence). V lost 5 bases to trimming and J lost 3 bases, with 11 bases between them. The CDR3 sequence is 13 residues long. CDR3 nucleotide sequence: TGTGCCAGCAGTGAGGGGACCCACTATGGCTACACCTTC. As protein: CASSEGTHYGYTF.

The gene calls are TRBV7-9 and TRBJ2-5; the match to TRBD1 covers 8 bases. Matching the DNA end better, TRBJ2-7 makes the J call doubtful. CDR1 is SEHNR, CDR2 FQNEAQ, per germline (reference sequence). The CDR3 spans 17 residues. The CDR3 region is CASSSTKIQGARYEQYF. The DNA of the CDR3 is TGTGCCAGCAGCTCCACAAAAATCCAGGGGGCGCGGTACGAGCAGTACTTC.

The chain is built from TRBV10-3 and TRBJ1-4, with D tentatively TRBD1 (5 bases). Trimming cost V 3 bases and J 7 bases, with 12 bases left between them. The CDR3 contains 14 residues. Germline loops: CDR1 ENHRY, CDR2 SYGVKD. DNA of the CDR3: TGTGCCATCAGTGATTTGGGGGTTGGTGAAAAACTGTTTTTT. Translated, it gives CAISDLGVGEKLFF.

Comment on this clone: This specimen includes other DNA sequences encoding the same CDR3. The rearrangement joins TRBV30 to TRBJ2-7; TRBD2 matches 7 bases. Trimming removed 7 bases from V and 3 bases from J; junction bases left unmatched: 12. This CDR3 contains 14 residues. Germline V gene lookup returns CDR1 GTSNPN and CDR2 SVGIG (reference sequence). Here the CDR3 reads CASTSSGQFYEQYF. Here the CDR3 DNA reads TGTGCCTCCACCTCTAGCGGACAATTCTACGAGCAGTACTTC.

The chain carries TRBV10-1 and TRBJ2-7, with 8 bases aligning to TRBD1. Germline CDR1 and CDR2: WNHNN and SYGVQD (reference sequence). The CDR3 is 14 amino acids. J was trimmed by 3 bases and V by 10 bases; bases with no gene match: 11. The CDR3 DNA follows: TGCGCCATTTTTCGACAGGGGATTGACTACGAGCAGTACTTC. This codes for CAIFRQGIDYEQYF.